Listed below are T cell receptor beta chains from one sample, sequenced in a study of CD8 T cells in ankylosing spondylitis. One entry per CDR3 protein, called by TCRdb with MiXCR from the 5' RACE reads. This table has approximately 400,000 distinct CDR3 sequences, 20% to 30% appearing once. Sequenced: blood, either unsorted or a sorted T cell fraction (not recorded which). These receptors were collected from a male donor with ankylosing spondylitis. Each CDR3 is given with its conserved first and last residue. D genes are given only for firm matches. Part of the rows lack a size; the others show once, few, many or a class for expanded clones.

d_call | j_call | v_call | clone_size | cdr3_aa | cdr3_nt
TRBD1 | TRBJ2-5 | TRBV7-9 | . | CASSKMGTAEETQYF | TGTGCCAGCAGCAAGATGGGGACAGCTGAAGAGACCCAGTACTTC
. | TRBJ2-4 | TRBV7-9 | few | CASSTPREGQKNIQYF | TGTGCCAGCAGCACCCCCCGGGAGGGACAGAAAAACATTCAGTACTTC
TRBD2 | TRBJ2-7 | TRBV11-2 | . | CASSSLAGVRYEQYF | TGTGCCAGCAGCTCACTAGCGGGAGTCCGCTACGAGCAGTACTTC
. | TRBJ1-2 | TRBV20-1 | few | CSARAHDYGYTF | TGCAGTGCTAGGGCACATGACTATGGCTACACCTTC
. | TRBJ2-5 | TRBV7-2 | few | CASSSDGTQYF | TGTGCCAGCAGCTCGGACGGGACCCAGTACTTC
. | TRBJ2-1 | TRBV18 | few | CASSLFGQGSYNEQFF | TGTGCCAGCTCACTGTTTGGGCAGGGCTCCTACAATGAGCAGTTCTTC
. | TRBJ2-1 | TRBV14 | . | CASSPSGGASRFF | TGTGCCAGCAGCCCCTCGGGTGGGGCGAGCCGGTTCTTC
. | TRBJ2-7 | TRBV21-1 | few | CASSNRDRVYEQYF | TGTGCCAGCAGCAACCGGGACAGAGTCTACGAGCAGTACTTC
. | TRBJ1-6 | TRBV7-2 | . | CASSRTATNSPLHF | TGTGCCAGCAGCCGGACGGCGACTAATTCACCCCTCCACTTT
. | TRBJ2-5 | TRBV6-2/TRBV6-3 | few | CASSYFGATETQYF | TGTGCCAGCAGTTACTTCGGGGCTACGGAGACCCAGTACTTC
. | TRBJ2-1 | TRBV20-1 | few | CSARMAPGEQFF | TGCAGTGCTAGAATGGCCCCGGGAGAGCAGTTCTTC
TRBD2 | TRBJ2-1 | TRBV20-1 | few | CSARDPAGGAYNEQFF | TGCAGTGCTAGAGATCCAGCGGGAGGTGCCTACAATGAGCAGTTCTTC
. | TRBJ2-2 | TRBV3-1 | few | CASSQLLNTGELFF | TGTGCCAGCAGCCAACTACTCAACACCGGGGAGCTGTTTTTT
TRBD1 | TRBJ1-1 | TRBV4-2 | few | CASSLRQGSDTEAFF | TGTGCCAGCAGCCTCAGACAGGGTAGTGACACTGAAGCTTTCTTT
. | TRBJ1-5 | TRBV19 | . | CASQGNSNQPQHF | TGTGCCAGTCAGGGGAATAGCAATCAGCCCCAGCATTTT
. | TRBJ2-1 | TRBV9 | . | CASSVGIRVALDNEQFF | TGTGCCAGCAGCGTAGGAATCCGGGTAGCACTTGACAATGAGCAGTTCTTC
. | TRBJ2-7 | TRBV20-1 | . | CSALRVVEQYF | TGCAGTGCTCTGAGGGTGGTCGAGCAGTACTTC
. | TRBJ2-3 | TRBV2 | few | CASTQTQGSDTQYF | TGTGCCAGCACCCAAACGCAGGGATCAGATACGCAGTATTTT
TRBD1 | TRBJ1-1 | TRBV29-1 | . | CSVEGGQGATEAFF | TGCAGCGTTGAAGGGGGACAGGGTGCCACTGAAGCTTTCTTT
. | TRBJ2-5 | TRBV12-3/TRBV12-4 | few | CASSYAVGETQYF | TGTGCCAGCAGTTACGCGGTAGGGGAGACCCAGTACTTC
TRBD2 | TRBJ2-2 | TRBV12-3/TRBV12-4 | . | CASNPLAGGPTGELFF | TGTGCCAGCAACCCTCTAGCGGGAGGGCCGACCGGGGAGCTGTTTTTT
. | TRBJ2-3 | TRBV7-8 | many | CASSSIEASTDTQYF | TGTGCCAGCAGCTCGATAGAGGCCTCCACAGATACGCAGTATTTT
. | TRBJ2-1 | TRBV10-3 | . | CAISELGADNEQFF | TGTGCCATCAGTGAGTTGGGCGCAGACAATGAGCAGTTCTTC
. | TRBJ1-1 | TRBV27 | few | CASSFHGANTEAFF | TGTGCCAGCAGTTTCCATGGGGCGAACACTGAAGCTTTCTTT
TRBD1 | TRBJ1-1 | TRBV7-9 | . | CASSLASTGGGCFF | TGTGCCAGCAGCTTAGCGTCCACAGGGGGCGGTTGTTTCTTT
TRBD2 | TRBJ2-3 | TRBV7-9 | . | CASSQGLAGRQTDTQYF | TGTGCCAGCAGCCAGGGACTAGCGGGAAGGCAGACAGATACGCAGTATTTT
. | TRBJ2-2 | TRBV3-1 | . | CASSRLTFTGELFF | TGTGCCAGCAGCCGACTGACATTTACCGGGGAGCTGTTTTTT
. | TRBJ2-5 | TRBV6-1 | few | CASSSGVWETQYF | TGTGCCAGCAGCTCGGGGGTATGGGAGACCCAGTACTTC
. | TRBJ1-1 | TRBV18 | few | CASSITENTEAFF | TGTGCCAGCTCAATAACAGAGAACACTGAAGCTTTCTTT
TRBD2 | TRBJ2-7 | TRBV12-3/TRBV12-4 | few | CASSLVASGTDEQYF | TGTGCCAGCAGTTTAGTGGCTAGCGGGACCGACGAGCAGTACTTC
TRBD1 | TRBJ1-2 | TRBV12-3/TRBV12-4 | many | CASSPRPDRVHYGYTF | TGTGCCAGCAGTCCCCGGCCGGACAGGGTTCACTATGGCTACACCTTC
TRBD2 | TRBJ2-3 | TRBV5-4 | once | CASSSLAGGSPDTQYF | TGTGCCAGCAGCTCATTAGCGGGAGGGTCGCCAGATACGCAGTATTTT
. | TRBJ2-3 | TRBV4-2 | few | CASSQEWFIDTQYF | TGTGCCAGCAGCCAAGAGTGGTTCATAGATACGCAGTATTTT
TRBD1 | TRBJ1-2 | TRBV20-1 | . | CSARVPGGDYGYTF | TGCAGTGCTAGAGTTCCAGGGGGCGACTATGGCTACACCTTC
. | TRBJ2-3 | TRBV29-1 | . | CSVVSDTQYF | TGCAGCGTTGTGTCAGATACGCAGTATTTT
. | TRBJ1-2 | TRBV21-1 | . | CASGTDGYTF | TGTGCCAGCGGGACAGATGGCTACACCTTC
. | TRBJ2-1 | TRBV9 | . | CASNAYPDPINEQFF | TGTGCCAGCAACGCATACCCGGACCCAATCAATGAGCAGTTCTTC
. | TRBJ1-5 | TRBV18 | . | CASSLGTLNQPQHF | TGTGCCAGCTCCTTGGGGACGCTGAATCAGCCCCAGCATTTT
TRBD2 | TRBJ2-2 | TRBV12-3/TRBV12-4 | many | CASTAWTSGSTGELFF | TGTGCCAGCACCGCTTGGACTAGCGGTAGCACCGGGGAGCTGTTTTTT
. | TRBJ2-6 | TRBV3-1 | few | CASSQVRSSGANVLTF | TGTGCCAGCAGCCAAGTAAGGAGCTCTGGGGCCAACGTCCTGACTTTC
. | TRBJ2-3 | TRBV2 | few | CASSEIDTQYF | TGTGCCAGCAGTGAAATAGATACGCAGTATTTT
. | TRBJ1-1 | TRBV5-1 | . | CASSWDPGEGETEAFF | TGCGCCAGCAGCTGGGACCCAGGGGAGGGAGAAACTGAAGCTTTCTTT
TRBD1 | TRBJ2-5 | TRBV24-1 | . | CATSDRRDRGSETQYF | TGTGCCACCAGTGACCGCCGGGACAGGGGATCAGAGACCCAGTACTTC
TRBD2 | TRBJ2-1 | TRBV2 | many | CASDLAGAINEQFF | TGTGCCAGCGATCTAGCGGGAGCCATCAATGAGCAGTTCTTC
TRBD2 | TRBJ2-7 | TRBV7-2 | . | CASSIQAGVSEQYF | TGTGCCAGCAGCATCCAAGCGGGAGTGTCCGAGCAGTACTTC
. | TRBJ2-1 | TRBV7-9 | . | CAGQGTINEQFF | TGTGCCGGGCAGGGGACTATCAATGAGCAGTTCTTC
. | TRBJ2-1 | TRBV24-1 | . | CATSGTHRASLYEQFF | TGTGCCACCAGTGGGACCCACAGGGCCTCCCTCTATGAGCAGTTCTTC
. | TRBJ2-7 | TRBV10-3 | few | CAISGIQGRTTKQYF | TGTGCCATCAGTGGAATACAGGGAAGAACTACCAAGCAGTACTTC
. | TRBJ2-5 | TRBV20-1 | . | CSARGTRETQYF | TGCAGTGCTAGAGGCACTAGGGAGACCCAGTACTTC
. | TRBJ1-4 | TRBV10-3 | . | CASRVHEGEKLFF | TGTGCCAGCAGAGTTCATGAAGGAGAAAAACTGTTTTTT
. | TRBJ1-5 | TRBV2 | . | CASKGAGGSNQPQHF | TGTGCCAGCAAGGGAGCCGGGGGCAGCAATCAGCCCCAGCATTTT
. | TRBJ2-7 | TRBV6-2/TRBV6-3 | . | CASSRPGGHLGEQYF | TGTGCCAGCAGTCGTCCCGGGGGCCACTTGGGCGAGCAGTACTTC